This TCR beta chain was retrieved from a study of PD-1 blockade in classical Hodgkin lymphoma. The germline CDR1 and CDR2 sequences are SGHTA and FQGNSA. The V gene lost 3 bases and the J gene lost 0 bases, with 9 bases spanning the gap. The CDR3 is 15 amino acids. Notes on this clone: Its target is not known.

Time point: cycle 4 day 1 (C4D1), after less than 7 weeks of nivolumab. In every patient, relapse followed autologous stem cell transplantation, while exposure to brentuximab vedotin differed. The protocol was immunoSEQ multiplex PCR, while the TCRdb copy is restricted to in-frame clones and leaves out a portion. The sample has some 86,000 clones; over 75% are singletons. Findings of the study overall: CD4+ TCR diversity climbed significantly by C4D1, unlike CD8+ TCR diversity.

The source of this sequence is a human donor with classical Hodgkin lymphoma. The rearrangement uses TRBV7-2 and TRBJ2-1; no clear D gene. The source material was peripheral blood mononuclear cells (PBMCs), sampled before the fourth cycle of nivolumab. CDR3 DNA: TGTGCCAGCAGCTTGGTCTGGAGCTCCTACAATGAGCAGTTCTTC. As protein: CASSLVWSSYNEQFF.